Listed below are T cell receptor beta chains from one sample, sequenced in a study of response to subunit inactivated influenza vaccine. TCRdb itself ran the RT-PCR reads through MiXCR, one entry per CDR3 protein. The table shows some 180,000 distinct CDR3 sequences, with 9.2% occurring only once. The source was non-naive T cells sorted from PBMCs, collected on the day of vaccination. These receptors were obtained from a man aged 50-60 years who received an inactivated influenza vaccine. Each CDR3 is given without its conserved first and last residue. Only some rows state a clone size, as once, few, many or a class for expanded clones.

>11|TRBV5-1|.
ASRDSNTGELF
>14|TRBV7-3|few
ASSPGGSGRSSEQY
>12|TRBV7-8|many
ASSWGVSNQPQH
>13|TRBV5-5|many
ASSPQVASNEKLF
>10|TRBV29-1|many
SAGTDNYGYT
>8|TRBV12-3/TRBV12-4|few
ASSTNTIY
>12|TRBV29-1|many
SVDGTVAYNEQF
>12|TRBV15|many
ATSRVGERNEQF
>21|TRBV2|few
ASSERSHPRVLAGPHSRSEQF
>13|TRBV7-9|few
ASSPGGLFTGELF
>12|TRBV5-1|few
ASAGSTSYNEQF
>12|TRBV30|.
AWTGQVSTDTQY
>15|TRBV28|.
ASSLLFAGGQSYEQY
>13|TRBV11-1|few
ASRRDNAAVKTQY
>11|TRBV6-2/TRBV6-3|many
ASSYSTNYEQY
>13|TRBV15|.
ATSRTGGAYNEQF
>14|TRBV24-1|few
ATSDGDSTSTDTQY
>9|TRBV3-1|.
ASTGPSEAF
>11|TRBV7-9|few
ASSLGLRETQY
>17|TRBV5-1|many
ASSLTSGSRGGSYNEQF
>13|TRBV7-9|many
ASSSAEGISYGYT
>13|TRBV7-2|many
ASSPSGGTSYEQY
>13|TRBV10-3|many
AISEAGRLSYEQY
>12|TRBV7-2|few
ASSLGRLDNEQF
>11|TRBV15|few
ATSRAPGTGQY
>11|TRBV4-1|.
ASSQAGTQPQH
>13|TRBV7-9|few
ASSRAGGPTNEQY
>10|TRBV7-9|many
ASSLPGAEQY
>9|TRBV27|many
ASSLSDEQY
>13|TRBV5-6|.
ASSQDRGFTDTQY
>12|TRBV16|many
ASSQAGPKNIQY
>8|TRBV5-1|many
ASGEDTQY
>16|TRBV5-1|few
ASSLTTGTSGFTDTQY
>10|TRBV2|many
ASRGQQETQY
>12|TRBV7-9|many
ASSLGAGDTEAF
>12|TRBV11-2|.
ASSRVGSYNEQF
>12|TRBV12-3/TRBV12-4|few
ASRPGAGAETQY
>10|TRBV4-1|few
ASSQTGNTIY
>16|TRBV6-5|few
ASSYQRGLALVYNEQF
>11|TRBV12-3/TRBV12-4|many
ASSPTGFGGYT
>15|TRBV6-1|few
ASTTPAGLAGEGTQY
>15|TRBV5-1|.
ASSLAGGRGFTGELF
>13|TRBV5-6|.
ASSRKGLAPDTQY
>14|TRBV11-2|many
ASSFNSDLRAETQY
>11|TRBV5-1|many
ASSLVSGDTQY
>11|TRBV7-3|.
ASSSGVGYEQY
>11|TRBV29-1|many
SVEQATSREQF
>11|TRBV4-3|few
ASSQDPWGEQY
>14|TRBV11-2|few
ASSWTSGGATDTQY
>12|TRBV30|few
AWSVGLQTDGYT
>9|TRBV29-1|many
SVLLVTTQY